One and the same sample provided the 18 T cell receptor beta chains below, sequenced in a study of a mutant IDH1 vaccine in newly diagnosed glioma. These receptors lack a known antigen. Indicated time point: week 47, end of study. The study gave 300 ug of mutant IDH1 20-mer peptide per vaccine dose, with topical imiquimod. Generated by immunoSEQ multiplex PCR, the TCRdb table keeps only in-frame clones and is missing some. Found here are 30,000 to 40,000 clones, 90% of them singletons; the top ten hold around 5%. Sequencing used PBMCs, obtained from a glioma patient whose treatment included an IDH1 peptide vaccine. The receptors come from a woman aged 40 to 50 with glioma.

This clone was picked up a small number of times. The chain joins TRBV7-9 to TRBJ1-1; no definite D call. CDR3 length: 16 amino acids. With 5 bases removed from V and 1 base from J, the gap between germline ends came to 17 bases. Germline V gene lookup returns CDR1 SEHNR and CDR2 FQNEAQ (reference sequence). CDR3 coding DNA: TGTGCCAGCAGCCCTGCTAATGGGCAGACGAACACTGAAGCTTTCTTT. It specifies CASSPANGQTNTEAFF.

V is TRBV7-8 and J is TRBJ2-7; tentatively, D is TRBD2 (6 bases). This CDR3 has 16 residues. CDR1 and CDR2 (germline): SGHVS, FQNEAQ. The V end lost 5 bases, the J end lost 2 bases, and 19 bases lay between the germline ends. The CDR3 DNA follows: TGTGCCAGCAGCCCCGGGGCCATCGGGAGCGCCTACGAGCAGTACTTC. Protein: CASSPGAIGSAYEQYF. Complete variable domain (other parts from reference TRBV7-8 and TRBJ2-7): GAGVSQSPRYKVAKRGQDVALRCDPISGHVSLFWYQQALGQGPEFLTYFQNEAQLDKSGLPSDRFFAERPEGSVSTLKIQRTQQEDSAVYLCASSPGAIGSAYEQYFGPGTRLTVT.

The chain links TRBV21-1 to TRBJ2-5; TRBD1, the D gene given by the table, was not confirmed from the DNA. TRBV21-1 represents a pseudogene. This CDR3 comprises 17 residues. CDR3 nucleotide sequence: TGTGCCAGCATCCTCCGGGACAACATGGGATACTGGCAGACCCAGTACTTC. Encoded protein: CASILRDNMGYWQTQYF.

A single count supports this clone. This sequence joins TRBV6-5 and TRBJ1-1; TRBD1 agrees at 7 bases. Germline CDR1 is MNHEY and CDR2 is SVGAGI. The V segment lost 6 bases and the J segment 6 bases; nucleotides outside the gene matches: 7. This CDR3 spans 13 amino acids. CDR3 sequence reads: CASSEITGAEAFF. The CDR3 DNA follows: TGTGCCAGCAGCGAAATCACAGGGGCTGAAGCTTTCTTT.

The rearrangement links TRBV6-1 to TRBJ1-1; D remains ambiguous. The CDR3 has 15 residues. V shed 6 bases and J shed 0 bases, with 14 bases lying between them. CDR1 MNHNS and CDR2 SASEGT come from the germline V gene. The CDR3 DNA sequence: TGTGCCAGCAGCCCCCGGGAGGGAATGAACACTGAAGCTTTCTTT. This codes for CASSPREGMNTEAFF.

The J gene is TRBJ2-5, the V gene TRBV5-4; either TRBD1 or TRBD2 may fit D (5 bases each). CDR3 length: 12 residues. CDR1 is SGHNT and CDR2 is YYREEE in the germline V gene (reference sequence). Trimming pared 4 bases from V and 6 bases from J, leaving 10 bases between. In DNA, the CDR3 is TGTGCCAGCAGCCGGGACCTGAAGACCCAGTACTTC. This sequence encodes CASSRDLKTQYF.

Here the CDR3 reads CASSRQSMNTEAFF. The CDR3 DNA is TGTGCCAGCAGCCGACAAAGCATGAACACTGAAGCTTTCTTT. V and J are TRBV6-5 and TRBJ1-1; no clear D. The CDR3 is 14 residues long. Germline V lookup: CDR1 MNHEY, CDR2 SVGAGI. Trimming cost V 6 bases and J 0 bases, with 11 bases left between them.

V and J are TRBV7-9 and TRBJ2-7; D gene ambiguous. Germline V lookup: CDR1 SEHNR, CDR2 FQNEAQ (reference sequence). The length of the CDR3 is 15 residues. Trimming removed 4 bases at V and 2 bases at J, with 15 bases between. The CDR3 nucleotides read TGTGCCAGCAGCTCGAACGTTCTAGTCCCCTACGAGCAGTACTTC. Translating gives CASSSNVLVPYEQYF.

The chain employs TRBV4-1 and TRBJ2-5, with D tentatively TRBD2 (6 bases). The CDR3 has 14 amino acids. V was clipped by 4 bases and J by 4 bases, with 13 bases between them. Germline CDR1 reads MGHRA; CDR2 reads YSYEKL. The CDR3 nucleotides read TGCGCCAGCAGCCCTTTTGCGGGGCTAGAGACCCAGTACTTC. Translated: CASSPFAGLETQYF.

This chain joins TRBV27 and TRBJ2-7, with 8 bases that match TRBD1. J gave up 1 base and V 1 base, and 9 bases lay outside the gene matches. Germline V gene lookup returns CDR1 MNHEY and CDR2 SMNVEV (reference sequence). The CDR3 sequence is 17 residues long. CDR3 protein: CASSLFPRGQRSYEQYF. The CDR3 nucleotides are TGTGCCAGCAGTTTATTCCCCAGGGGGCAGAGGTCCTACGAGCAGTACTTC.

The chain employs TRBV29-1 and TRBJ1-2; TRBD1 matches at 8 bases. Germline values: CDR1 SQVTM, CDR2 ANQGSEA. V gave up 8 bases and J gave up 5 bases; unmatched junction bases: 7. The CDR3 has 12 amino acids. In DNA form, the CDR3 reads TGCAGCCCCGAAGGACAGGGATATGGCTACACCTTC. It is translated as CSPEGQGYGYTF.

V gene TRBV2 combines with J gene TRBJ1-2; D is possibly TRBD1 (5 bases). Trimming cost V 4 bases and J 3 bases, with 15 bases left between them. The CDR3 length is 15 residues. Germline CDR1 reads SNHLY; CDR2 reads FYNNEI. In DNA form, the CDR3 reads TGTGCCAGCAGTGCCGTGGGGGGGACTGACTATGGCTACACCTTC. Translation gives CASSAVGGTDYGYTF.

This clone was observed a single time. The chain combines TRBV11-2 with TRBJ1-2, with no clear D. The CDR3 sequence is 12 residues long. The germline V gene has CDR1 SGHAT and CDR2 FQNNGV. V was cut by 1 base and J by 6 bases, with 6 bases left in between. Here the CDR3 reads CASSLGGDGYTF. The CDR3 DNA is TGTGCCAGCAGCTTAGGTGGGGATGGCTACACCTTC. Full variable domain (remainder filled in from reference TRBV11-2 and TRBJ1-2): EAGVAQSPRYKIIEKRQSVAFWCNPISGHATLYWYQQILGQGPKLLIQFQNNGVVDDSQLPKDRFSAERLKGVDSTLKIQPAKLEDSAVYLCASSLGGDGYTFGSGTRLTVV.

The chain combines TRBV4-2 with TRBJ2-7; the match to TRBD1 covers 8 bases. The V segment lost 1 base and the J segment 2 bases; nucleotides outside the gene matches: 7. Germline loops: CDR1 LGHNA, CDR2 YNFKEQ. The CDR3 is made up of 16 amino acids. The CDR3 bases are TGTGCCAGCAGCCAAGGGCAGGGGGCCGCTCCCTACGAGCAGTACTTC. It specifies CASSQGQGAAPYEQYF.

The V call is TRBV7-2, the J call TRBJ2-1; TRBD2 agrees at 9 bases. Germline V gene data show CDR1 as SGHTA and CDR2 as FQGNSA. CDR3 length: 14 amino acids. V lost 8 bases and J lost 5; bases outside the gene matches: 7. DNA of the CDR3: TGTGCCAGCCTGCGGGGGGGCCTGAACAATGAGCAGTTCTTC. Amino acid sequence: CASLRGGLNNEQFF.

The chain carries TRBV19 and TRBJ2-2, with 13 positions matching TRBD2. Germline values: CDR1 LNHDA, CDR2 SQIVND (reference sequence). The V segment lost 3 bases and the J segment 0 bases; nucleotides outside the gene matches: 7. The CDR3 loop spans 19 amino acids. In nucleotides, the CDR3 is TGTGCCAGTAGTATTTGGAGGACTAGCGGGGGCCCGAACACCGGGGAGCTGTTTTTT. This encodes CASSIWRTSGGPNTGELFF.

V usage is TRBV2 and J usage is TRBJ2-7; 8 bases are a match to TRBD1. Germline CDR1 is SNHLY and CDR2 is FYNNEI. V was pared by 7 bases and J by 4 bases, with 6 bases of the junction left unmatched. The length of the CDR3 is 13 residues. The CDR3 region is CASNRDRRYEQYF. CDR3 bases: TGTGCCAGCAACCGGGACAGGAGATACGAGCAGTACTTC.

The V gene is TRBV2, the J gene TRBJ2-5, with TRBD2 identical over 7 bases. Germline trimming cut 2 bases from V and 5 bases from J; bases unmatched to any gene: 11. The CDR3 sequence is 16 residues long. Germline CDR1 reads SNHLY; CDR2 reads FYNNEI. CDR3 amino acids: CASSEKGRGRLETQYF. The CDR3 bases are TGTGCCAGCAGTGAAAAGGGGAGGGGCCGTTTGGAGACCCAGTACTTC.